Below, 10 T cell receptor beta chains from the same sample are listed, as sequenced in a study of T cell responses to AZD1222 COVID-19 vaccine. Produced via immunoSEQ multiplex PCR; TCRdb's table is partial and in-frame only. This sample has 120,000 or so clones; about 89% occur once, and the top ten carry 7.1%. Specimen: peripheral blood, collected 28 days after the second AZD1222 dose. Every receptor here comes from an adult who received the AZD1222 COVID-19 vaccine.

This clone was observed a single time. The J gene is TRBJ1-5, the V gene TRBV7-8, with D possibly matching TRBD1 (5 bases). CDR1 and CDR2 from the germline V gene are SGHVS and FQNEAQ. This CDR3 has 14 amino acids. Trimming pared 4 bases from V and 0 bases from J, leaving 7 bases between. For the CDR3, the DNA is TGTGCCAGCAGCTCTAGGGGTAGCAATCAGCCCCAGCATTTT. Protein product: CASSSRGSNQPQHF.

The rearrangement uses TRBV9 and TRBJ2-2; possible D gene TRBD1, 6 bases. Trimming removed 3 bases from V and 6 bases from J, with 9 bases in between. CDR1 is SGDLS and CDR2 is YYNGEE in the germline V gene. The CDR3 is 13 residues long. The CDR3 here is CASSAQGSGELFF. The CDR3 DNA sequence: TGTGCCAGCAGCGCGCAGGGGTCCGGGGAGCTGTTTTTT.

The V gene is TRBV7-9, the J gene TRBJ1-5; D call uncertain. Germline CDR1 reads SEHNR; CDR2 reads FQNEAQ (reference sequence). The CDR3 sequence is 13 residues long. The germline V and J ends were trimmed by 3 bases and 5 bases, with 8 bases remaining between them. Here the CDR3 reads CASSLSEDQPQHF. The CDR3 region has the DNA TGTGCCAGCAGCTTGTCGGAGGATCAGCCCCAGCATTTT. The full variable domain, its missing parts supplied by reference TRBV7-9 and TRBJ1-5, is DTGVSQNPRHKITKRGQNVTFRCDPISEHNRLYWYRQTLGQGPEFLTYFQNEAQLEKSRLLSDRFSAERPKGSFSTLEIQRTEQGDSAMYLCASSLSEDQPQHFGDGTRLSIL.

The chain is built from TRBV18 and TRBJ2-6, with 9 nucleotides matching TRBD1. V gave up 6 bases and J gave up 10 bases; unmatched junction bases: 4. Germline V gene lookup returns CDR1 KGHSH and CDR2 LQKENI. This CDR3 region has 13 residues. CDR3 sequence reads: CASSEGQGNVLTF. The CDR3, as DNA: TGTGCCAGCTCGGAGGGACAGGGTAACGTCCTGACTTTC.

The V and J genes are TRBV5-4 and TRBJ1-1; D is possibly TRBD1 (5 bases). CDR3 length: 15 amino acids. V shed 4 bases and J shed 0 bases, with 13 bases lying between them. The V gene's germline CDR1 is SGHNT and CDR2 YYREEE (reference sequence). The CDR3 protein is CASSTLTDMNTEAFF. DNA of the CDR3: TGTGCCAGCAGCACCTTGACAGACATGAACACTGAAGCTTTCTTT.

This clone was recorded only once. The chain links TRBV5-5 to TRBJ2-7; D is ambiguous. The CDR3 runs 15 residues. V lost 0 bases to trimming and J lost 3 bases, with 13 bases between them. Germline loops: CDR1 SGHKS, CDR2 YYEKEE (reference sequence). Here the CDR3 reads CASSLGLVPNYEQYF. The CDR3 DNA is TGTGCCAGCAGCTTGGGTCTAGTTCCCAACTACGAGCAGTACTTC.

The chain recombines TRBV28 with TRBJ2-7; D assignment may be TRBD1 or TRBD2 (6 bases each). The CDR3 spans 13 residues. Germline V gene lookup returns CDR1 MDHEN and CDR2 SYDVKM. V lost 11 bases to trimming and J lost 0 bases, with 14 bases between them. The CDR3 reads CAAIGGHSYEQYF. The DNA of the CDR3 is TGTGCCGCGATAGGGGGGCACTCCTACGAGCAGTACTTC.

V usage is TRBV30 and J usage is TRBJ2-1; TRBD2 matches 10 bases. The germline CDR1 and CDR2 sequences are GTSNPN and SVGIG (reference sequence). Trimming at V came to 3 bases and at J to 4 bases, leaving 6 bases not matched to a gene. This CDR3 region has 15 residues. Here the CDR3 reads CAWSRAGGRYNEQFF. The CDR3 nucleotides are TGTGCCTGGAGCAGAGCGGGAGGGCGATACAATGAGCAGTTCTTC. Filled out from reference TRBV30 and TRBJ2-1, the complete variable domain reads SQTIHQWPATLVQPVGSPLSLECTVEGTSNPNLYWYRQAAGRGLQLLFYSVGIGQISSEVPQNLSASRPQDRQFILSSKKLLLSDSGFYLCAWSRAGGRYNEQFFGPGTRLTVL.

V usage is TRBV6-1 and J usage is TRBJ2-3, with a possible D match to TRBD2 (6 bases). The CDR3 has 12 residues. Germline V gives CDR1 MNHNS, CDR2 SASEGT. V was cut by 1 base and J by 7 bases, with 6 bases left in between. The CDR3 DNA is TGTGCCAGCAGTGAAGGGGACTATACGCAGTATTTT. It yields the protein CASSEGDYTQYF.

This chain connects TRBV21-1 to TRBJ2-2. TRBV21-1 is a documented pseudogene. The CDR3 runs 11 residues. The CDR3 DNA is TGTGCCGGACCCTTGGCCGGGGAGCTGTTTTTT. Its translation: CAGPLAGELFF.